This T cell receptor beta chain was recovered during a study of PD-1 blockade in classical Hodgkin lymphoma. Stated time point: newly diagnosed, previously untreated cHL patient sample. From thawed PBMCs, CD4+ T cells were purified using magnetic negative selection. V was clipped by 3 bases and J by 3 bases, with 12 bases between them. CDR3 length: 15 residues. CDR1 SGDLS and CDR2 YYNGEE come from the germline V gene. Clones were read by immunoSEQ multiplex PCR, and TCRdb kept only the in-frame ones, dropping some. The table records around 16,000 clones, about 90% of them present only once. There are a few counts of this clone.

The source is a human donor with classical Hodgkin lymphoma. The genes are TRBV9 and TRBJ1-4; D is unresolved. Source material: CD4+ T cells from blood. CDR3 DNA sequence: TGTGCCAGCAGCGAGACCCGGCGACCTAATGAAAAACTGTTTTTT. Protein: CASSETRRPNEKLFF.